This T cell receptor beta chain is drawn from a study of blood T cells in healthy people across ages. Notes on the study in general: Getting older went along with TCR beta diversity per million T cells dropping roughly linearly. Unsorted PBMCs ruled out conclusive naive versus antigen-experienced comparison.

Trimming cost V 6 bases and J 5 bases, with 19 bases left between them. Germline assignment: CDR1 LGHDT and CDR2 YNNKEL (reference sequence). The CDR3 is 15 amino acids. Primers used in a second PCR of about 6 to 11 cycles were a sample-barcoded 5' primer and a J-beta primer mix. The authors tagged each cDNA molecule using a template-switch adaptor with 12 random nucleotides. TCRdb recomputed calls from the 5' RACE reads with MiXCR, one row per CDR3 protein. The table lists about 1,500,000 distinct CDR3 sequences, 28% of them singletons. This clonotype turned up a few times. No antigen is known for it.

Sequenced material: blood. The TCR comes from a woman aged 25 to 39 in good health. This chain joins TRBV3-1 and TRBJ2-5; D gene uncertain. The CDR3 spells CASSPGHSPQETQYF. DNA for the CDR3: TGTGCCAGCAGTCCGGGCCATTCCCCTCAGGAGACCCAGTACTTC.